These 17 T cell receptor beta chains share one sample of origin, sequenced in a study of CD8+CD57+ T cells in acquired aplastic anemia (dated by TCRdb to 2017 to 2018). The reads were generated on an Illumina HiSeq 2000. TCR beta VDJ combination and CDR3 sequence profiling used genomic DNA as the template. The public reads were run again by TCRdb, first through fastp at Q25 and then through MiXCR, and only productive beta chains were kept. A single entry per CDR3 protein holds the most common genes and DNA from its merged rows. For this sample there are 35,000 to 40,000 distinct CDR3 sequences; around 76% appear just once. The top ten hold roughly 23% of the sample. Sequencing was carried out using sorted CD4+, CD8+, or CD8+CD57+ T cells (not recorded which) from PBMCs. Receptor source: a human donor in good health, serving as a control.

This clonotype is termed medium-sized. The chain employs TRBV20-1 and TRBJ1-1; 9 bases agree with TRBD1. The CDR3 has 13 residues. The germline V gene has CDR1 DFQATT and CDR2 SNEGSKA (reference sequence). With 6 bases clipped from V and 3 bases from J, the junction kept 5 bases outside the gene matches. The CDR3 DNA reads as TGCAGTGCGGGGACAGGGAGGGACACTGAAGCTTTCTTT. Translated: CSAGTGRDTEAFF.

The chain uses TRBV5-6 and TRBJ1-2; the D is unclear. Looked up from germline, CDR1 is SGHDT and CDR2 is YYEEEE. Trimming took 0 bases from V and 0 from J, leaving 3 bases between them. The CDR3 loop spans 13 amino acids. This CDR3 reads CASSLDPNYGYTF. The CDR3, as DNA: TGTGCCAGCAGCTTGGACCCTAACTATGGCTACACCTTC.

This rearrangement joins TRBV9 to TRBJ2-7; D may be TRBD1 or TRBD2 (5 bases each). V shed 2 bases and J shed 0 bases, with 15 bases lying between them. The CDR3 is made up of 16 amino acids. The germline V gene encodes CDR1 SGDLS and CDR2 YYNGEE. CDR3 DNA: TGTGCCAGCAGCGTTACCGGGACGCCAAGCTCCTACGAGCAGTACTTC. Its translation: CASSVTGTPSSYEQYF.

The chain joins TRBV29-1 to TRBJ2-5; D not certain. V lost 7 bases, J lost 4 bases, and 16 bases lay in between. The germline gives CDR1 SQVTM, CDR2 ANQGSEA. CDR3 length equals 13 residues. CDR3 coding DNA: TGCAGCGCCCGCCAGCTATTGGGAGAGACCCAGTACTTC. This gives the protein CSARQLLGETQYF.

Note on this clonotype: Lacking the conserved final phenylalanine or tryptophan, this CDR3 likely reflects a read error. The V call is TRBV12-3 or TRBV12-4, the J call TRBJ2-2; D is uncertain. The CDR3 extends over 11 amino acids. The CDR3 reads CASSGTGELFL. As DNA, the CDR3 is TGTGCTAGCAGTGGGACCGGGGAGCTGTTTCTT.

This sequence joins TRBV24-1 and TRBJ2-1; 7 nucleotides match TRBD2. V shed 3 bases, J shed 4 bases, and the junction held 11 bases outside the gene matches. The CDR3 is 17 residues long. Germline CDR1 and CDR2: KGHDR and SFDVKD. In nucleotides, the CDR3 is TGTGCCACCAGTGATCGCACCGGGGAGGGGCCTTACAATGAGCAGTTCTTC. This gives the protein CATSDRTGEGPYNEQFF.

The rearrangement links TRBV10-1 to TRBJ1-2; D gene unclear. The CDR3 has 13 amino acids. The germline gives CDR1 WNHNN, CDR2 SYGVQD (reference sequence). V lost 10 bases to trimming and J lost 2 bases, with 14 bases between them. CDR3 nucleotides: TGCGCCACAGCAAGCGCGCGGAACTATGGCTACACCTTC. As protein: CATASARNYGYTF.

The chain is built from TRBV7-2 and TRBJ2-7, with D unclear. Germline V CDR1 and CDR2: SGHTA, FQGNSA. V was pared by 4 bases and J by 2 bases, with 3 bases between. The CDR3 spans 11 residues. The CDR3 here is CASSSTYEQYF. The CDR3 nucleotides are TGTGCCAGCAGCTCGACCTACGAGCAGTACTTC. Full variable domain (outside the CDR3, taken from reference TRBV7-2 and TRBJ2-7): GAGVSQSPSNKVTEKGKDVELRCDPISGHTALYWYRQSLGQGLEFLIYFQGNSAPDKSGLPSDRFSAERTGGSVSTLTIQRTQQEDSAVYLCASSSTYEQYFGPGTRLTVT.

This clonotype is medium-sized in the sample. J is TRBJ2-2 and V is TRBV12-3 or TRBV12-4; D not certain. The CDR3 consists of 11 residues. V was pared by 5 bases and J by 5 bases, with 3 bases between. The CDR3 nucleotides are TGTGCCAGCAGTGGGACCGGGGAGCTGTTTTTT. Its translation: CASSGTGELFF.

This chain links TRBV7-2 with TRBJ2-5, with D possibly matching TRBD2 (6 bases). V was shortened by 3 bases and J by 1 base, with 9 bases between the two germline ends. CDR1 SGHTA and CDR2 FQGNSA come from the germline V gene. This CDR3 has 14 residues. The CDR3 nucleotides read TGTGCCAGCAGCTTCAGAGCGGGCCAAGAGACCCAGTACTTC. Its translation is CASSFRAGQETQYF. Supplemented by reference TRBV7-2 and TRBJ2-5, the full variable domain reads GAGVSQSPSNKVTEKGKDVELRCDPISGHTALYWYRQSLGQGLEFLIYFQGNSAPDKSGLPSDRFSAERTGGSVSTLTIQRTQQEDSAVYLCASSFRAGQETQYFGPGTRLLVL.

The genes are TRBV25-1 and TRBJ1-5; D unresolved. CDR1 and CDR2 from the germline V gene are MGHDK and SYGVNS. The CDR3 totals 13 residues. Trimming removed 3 bases at V and 0 bases at J, with 3 bases between. In DNA, the CDR3 is TGTGCCAGCAGTGACTATAGCAATCAGCCCCAGCATTTT. It is translated as CASSDYSNQPQHF.

The V call is TRBV7-1, the J call TRBJ2-1, with TRBD1 identical over 9 bases. TRBV7-1 carries the ORF label, with uncertain function. This CDR3 is built from 19 residues. J gave up 5 bases and V 3 bases, and 17 bases lay outside the gene matches. CDR3 DNA sequence: TGTGCCAGCAGCTCCGTCGTAATTCCGCCGAGGACAGGGGACAATGAGCAGTTCTTC. This encodes CASSSVVIPPRTGDNEQFF.

The chain recombines TRBV19 with TRBJ2-3; D might be TRBD1 (5 bases). This CDR3 has 14 residues. The germline V and J ends were trimmed by 5 bases and 2 bases, with 11 bases remaining between them. CDR1 and CDR2 (germline): LNHDA, SQIVND (reference sequence). The CDR3 sequence is CASSSGMDTDTQYF. The DNA for the CDR3 is TGTGCCAGTAGTTCAGGGATGGACACAGATACGCAGTATTTT.

The chain couples TRBV20-1 to TRBJ1-3; D may be TRBD1 (6 bases). From germline, CDR1 is DFQATT and CDR2 SNEGSKA (reference sequence). The CDR3 length is 13 residues. The V end lost 6 bases, the J end lost 4 bases, and 13 bases lay between the germline ends. The CDR3 DNA reads as TGCAGTGCCCTGGAGGGGGTCGGAAACACCATATATTTT. This encodes CSALEGVGNTIYF.

The rearrangement links TRBV2 to TRBJ1-2; no clear D. The CDR3 runs 11 residues. The germline V gene has CDR1 SNHLY and CDR2 FYNNEI. The V gene lost 2 bases and the J gene lost 3 bases, with 1 base spanning the gap. The CDR3 DNA follows: TGTGCCAGCAGTGAATACTATGGCTACACCTTC. Amino acids: CASSEYYGYTF.

This sequence joins TRBV24-1 and TRBJ1-5, with TRBD1 matching 7 bases. In germline, CDR1 is KGHDR, CDR2 SFDVKD. The junction had 3 bases not matched to a gene; V was cut back by 3 bases and J by 2 bases. The CDR3 extends over 15 amino acids. The CDR3 is CATSDPGTGNQPQHF. The CDR3 coding sequence is TGTGCCACCAGTGATCCTGGGACAGGCAATCAGCCCCAGCATTTT.

J is TRBJ1-4 and V is TRBV25-1; 9 nucleotides align to TRBD1. Germline lookup yields CDR1 MGHDK and CDR2 SYGVNS. The CDR3 is 18 residues long. Germline trimming cut 3 bases from V and 8 bases from J; bases unmatched to any gene: 16. The CDR3 DNA is TGTGCCAGCAGTGAGGGGTCTTGGACAGGGGTTGGGTGGGAAAAACTGTTTTTT. Its translation is CASSEGSWTGVGWEKLFF.